This TCR beta chain was sequenced in a study of Graves' ophthalmopathy and Graves' hyperthyroidism. General study findings and limits: Among expanded thyroid clonotypes above 0.001 frequency, most also occurred in blood.

Worth noting for this clonotype: Its cognate antigen is unknown.

Moderate-to-severe activity, CAS ≥3, NOSPECS ≥4 and a duration under 3 months were seen in donors with ophthalmopathy. PBMCs were isolated from a roughly 9.6 ml sample of fresh peripheral blood. Amplified material comprised TCR beta CDR3 regions derived from RNA transcripts. First-round RT-PCR relied on HTBI primers, and a second-round multiplex PCR came next. TCRdb reprocessed the multiplex PCR reads via MiXCR and lists one record per CDR3 protein. The repertoire holds almost 750,000 distinct CDR3 sequences, with roughly 41% as singletons. This CDR3 comprises 15 residues. Germline V gives CDR1 KGHDR, CDR2 SFDVKD. Germline trimming cut 12 bases from V and 6 bases from J; bases unmatched to any gene: 16.

J is TRBJ1-5 and V is TRBV24-1, with 7 bases matching TRBD1. The sequencing input was peripheral blood. The source of this sequence is an adult man with Graves' ophthalmopathy. In DNA, the CDR3 is TGTGCCTGGAGTGTACGAGGGGGCGCCGGTCAGCCCCAGCATTTT. The encoded protein is CAWSVRGGAGQPQHF.